The 7 T cell receptor beta chains below were found in one sample sequenced in a study of blood T cells in healthy people across ages. Through a sample-barcoded 5' primer and a J-beta primer mix, a second PCR was run for roughly 6 to 11 cycles. MiXCR was run by TCRdb on the 5' RACE reads, yielding one entry per CDR3 protein. The table lists 800,000 to 1,300,000 distinct CDR3 sequences, almost 25% of them singletons. This same sample was also part of a study on T cells of mothers and their children.

Sequenced material: blood. These receptors were collected from a girl aged 2 to 9 in good health.

V and J are TRBV11-2 and TRBJ2-1; D call uncertain. The V gene lost 5 bases and the J gene lost 4 bases, with 12 bases spanning the gap. The CDR3 contains 14 residues. Germline lookup yields CDR1 SGHAT and CDR2 FQNNGV. CDR3 residues: CASSKGLGYNEQFF. The CDR3 DNA sequence: TGTGCCAGCAGCAAGGGATTAGGTTACAATGAGCAGTTCTTC.

The chain joins TRBV27 to TRBJ2-3; D ambiguous. Germline V gene data show CDR1 as MNHEY and CDR2 as SMNVEV (reference sequence). The CDR3 runs 15 residues. Deletions cut 9 bases from V and 3 bases from J, with 19 bases between. Written as DNA, the CDR3 is TGTGCCAGTAGTATAGGAGTAGGTTTGACAGATACGCAGTATTTT. Translating it yields CASSIGVGLTDTQYF.

This clonotype has just a few counts. V is TRBV27 and J is TRBJ2-7; tentatively, D is TRBD2 (5 bases). Per the germline V gene, CDR1 is MNHEY and CDR2 is SMNVEV (reference sequence). Trimming took 6 bases from V and 4 from J, leaving 19 bases between them. The CDR3 has 15 amino acids. This chain's CDR3 is CASRALDSAGYEQYF. The CDR3 bases are TGTGCCAGCAGAGCCTTGGACTCTGCCGGATACGAGCAGTACTTC.

The chain links TRBV20-1 to TRBJ2-7; D is tentatively TRBD1 or TRBD2 (5 bases each). Trimming took off 0 bases at V and 3 bases at J, with 15 bases between the two ends. This CDR3 contains 15 residues. Per germline, CDR1 DFQATT and CDR2 SNEGSKA (reference sequence). CDR3 sequence reads: CSARDLGRYGYEQYF. Here the CDR3 DNA reads TGCAGTGCTAGAGATTTGGGACGGTATGGCTACGAGCAGTACTTC.

This chain connects TRBV11-3 to TRBJ2-3, with 7 bases identical to TRBD1. This CDR3 is 16 amino acids long. Germline-derived CDR1 and CDR2 are SGHNT and YENEEA. The V gene end was trimmed by 5 bases and the J gene end by 4 bases; junction bases not matched to a gene: 12. CDR3 bases: TGTGCCAGCAGCACATACCGGGACAGCGCTCCAGATACGCAGTATTTT. Translated: CASSTYRDSAPDTQYF.

This clonotype appeared a few times. The genes are TRBV29-1 and TRBJ2-2; TRBD1 agrees at 8 bases. Germline V lookup: CDR1 SQVTM, CDR2 ANQGSEA. V trimming: 7 bases; J trimming: 3 bases; junction bases outside the gene matches: 4. The CDR3 spans 13 residues. The CDR3 sequence is CSAGGWDTGELFF. CDR3 coding DNA: TGCAGCGCAGGGGGCTGGGACACCGGGGAGCTGTTTTTT.

A single count supports this clonotype. The chain combines TRBV7-9 with TRBJ1-5; D is uncertain. Trimming pared 4 bases from V and 7 bases from J, leaving 8 bases between. The CDR3 is 12 amino acids. From germline, CDR1 is SEHNR and CDR2 FQNEAQ (reference sequence). The CDR3 here is CASSSPIQPQHF. The CDR3 DNA follows: TGTGCCAGCAGCTCCCCAATACAGCCCCAGCATTTT.